The following is a TCR beta chain sequence with its context. This sample is part of a study of blood T cell repertoires in COVID-19. Study-wide context: Sites across the United States, Italy and Spain contributed samples from acute and convalescent COVID-19. From T cells, B-cell-depleted T cells, or PBMCs came the material, which was cDNA or gDNA.

Original processing notes: Reference gene primer amplification yielded estimated nucleated cell counts. The assay was immunoSEQ multiplex PCR, and TCRdb's table has in-frame clones only and misses some. D and trimming were read from the DNA, whereas the V and J calls and clone size are those reported in that table. The table has about 29,000 clones, approximately 86% seen once. The sequenced sample was peripheral blood. The source of this sequence is a man of 80 years or more with active or convalescent COVID-19.

This chain's CDR3 is CASSFGELNTEAFF. CDR3 DNA sequence: TGCGCCAGCAGCTTCGGGGAATTGAACACTGAAGCTTTCTTT. This chain joins TRBV5-1 and TRBJ1-1; D gene uncertain. Germline-derived CDR1 and CDR2 are SGHRS and YFSETQ. The CDR3 runs to 14 residues. The V and J ends lost 2 bases and 0 bases respectively, with 8 bases between them.